These T cell receptor beta chains were read from a single sample in a study of OX40 agonist ivuxolimab in advanced cancers. The protocol was immunoSEQ multiplex PCR, while the TCRdb copy is restricted to in-frame clones and leaves out a portion. The table shows 68,000 or so clones, with approximately 88% occurring only once. Specimen: CD4+ or CD8+ T cells sorted from blood, collected in a trial of the OX40 agonist ivuxolimab. All receptors come from an adult with an advanced solid tumor such as melanoma, head and neck, liver or kidney cancer. Each CDR3 is given with its conserved first and last residue. Fields, in order: D gene, J gene, clone size, V gene, CDR3 DNA, CDR3 protein. D genes are given only for firm matches. Clone size is given for some rows only: seen once, a few or many times, or a class if the clone is expanded.

d_gene: -
j_gene: TRBJ1-2
abundance: few
v_gene: TRBV4-2
CDR3nt: TGTGCCAGCAGACTAGGGGACTATGGCTACACCTTC
CDR3aa: CASRLGDYGYTF

d_gene: TRBD1
j_gene: TRBJ2-7
abundance: -
v_gene: TRBV19
CDR3nt: TGTGCCAGTAGTATCCCGGGACAGGCCTACGAGCAGTACTTC
CDR3aa: CASSIPGQAYEQYF

d_gene: -
j_gene: TRBJ2-1
abundance: -
v_gene: TRBV21-1
CDR3nt: TGTGCCAGCAGCAAAGTGGGGGGAGCCTACAATGAGCAGTTCTTC
CDR3aa: CASSKVGGAYNEQFF

d_gene: -
j_gene: TRBJ1-2
abundance: -
v_gene: TRBV5-1
CDR3nt: TGCGCCAGCAGCTTGGCAGGGGCGCAGGGTGGCTACACCTTC
CDR3aa: CASSLAGAQGGYTF

d_gene: -
j_gene: TRBJ2-3
abundance: -
v_gene: TRBV7-9
CDR3nt: TGTGCCAGCAGCTTAGGGGTAACACCGGCTAGCACAGATACGCAGTATTTT
CDR3aa: CASSLGVTPASTDTQYF

d_gene: -
j_gene: TRBJ2-5
abundance: -
v_gene: TRBV7-2
CDR3nt: TGTGCCAGCAGCCCTCCGGGTGTACGCAAAGAGACCCAGTACTTC
CDR3aa: CASSPPGVRKETQYF

d_gene: -
j_gene: TRBJ2-7
abundance: -
v_gene: TRBV27
CDR3nt: TGTGCCAGCATGCCCAGAGCCTCCTACGAGCAGTACTTC
CDR3aa: CASMPRASYEQYF

d_gene: -
j_gene: TRBJ2-7
abundance: -
v_gene: TRBV28
CDR3nt: TGTGCCAGCAGTTCCCCGTCGTCGGGGGGCCACGGGCAGTACTTC
CDR3aa: CASSSPSSGGHGQYF

d_gene: -
j_gene: TRBJ2-3
abundance: once
v_gene: TRBV11-1
CDR3nt: TGTGCCAGCAGCTTAGGGCAGGGGCAATCCACAGATACGCAGTATTTT
CDR3aa: CASSLGQGQSTDTQYF

d_gene: TRBD2
j_gene: TRBJ2-1
abundance: -
v_gene: TRBV9
CDR3nt: TGTGCCAGCAGCCCCCAACTAGCGGGCGTCTCCAATGAGCAGTTCTTC
CDR3aa: CASSPQLAGVSNEQFF